The rows below give T cell receptor beta chains drawn from one sample of a study of OX40 agonist ivuxolimab in advanced cancers. Only in-frame clones appear in the TCRdb table, and some are missing; sequencing was by immunoSEQ multiplex PCR. The table lists about 53,000 clones, roughly 84% of them singletons. The sequences come from CD4+ or CD8+ T cells sorted from blood, collected in a trial of the OX40 agonist ivuxolimab. Receptors were obtained from an adult with an advanced solid tumor such as melanoma, head and neck, liver or kidney cancer. The conserved cysteine and the conserved F or W are not part of the CDR3 here. The order of the fields is J gene, V gene, CDR3 protein.

TRBJ2-1 | TRBV6-5 | ASSEGVYNEQF
TRBJ1-3 | TRBV5-1 | ASSLTGVDSGNTIY
TRBJ1-2 | TRBV7-9 | ASSPIDRDGYT
TRBJ2-3 | TRBV9 | ASSPGLPDTQY
TRBJ2-7 | TRBV14 | ASSLLGYEQY
TRBJ2-2 | TRBV19 | ASSRQGTTGELF
TRBJ2-1 | TRBV9 | ASSVLASSSYNEQF
TRBJ2-7 | TRBV4-1 | ASSQDSPGLVKKYEQY
TRBJ2-7 | TRBV5-1 | ASSFGRAASGSSYEQY
TRBJ1-5 | TRBV5-6 | ASSLGDGQPQH
TRBJ2-3 | TRBV2 | ASTKLAQPGDTQY
TRBJ2-4 | TRBV21-1 | ASSSRSLAKNIQY
TRBJ1-3 | TRBV14 | ASSQVAGPGNTIY
TRBJ1-4 | TRBV30 | AWSVLRTGVEKLF
TRBJ1-2 | TRBV5-4 | ASSWEGPGSGYT
TRBJ1-5 | TRBV6-1 | ASSETLGTGINQPQH
TRBJ2-2 | TRBV6-6 | ASIYGTTYTGELF
TRBJ1-1 | TRBV2 | ASSERGTAEAF
TRBJ2-4 | TRBV2 | ASRGLAKNIQY